These 14 T cell receptor beta chains came from one sample sequenced in a study of blood T cell repertoires in COVID-19. The protocol was immunoSEQ multiplex PCR, while the TCRdb copy is restricted to in-frame clones and leaves out a portion. The data show fewer than 300,000 clones, with 80% to 90% seen just once and 3.5% to 5.5% held by the top ten. The sample taken for sequencing was PBMCs or T cells enriched from blood (not recorded which). All receptors derive from a woman in her twenties or thirties who had recovered from COVID-19.

J is TRBJ2-2 and V is TRBV3-1 (or the pseudogene TRBV3-2), with D uncertain. This CDR3 has 14 amino acids. CDR1 LGHDT and CDR2 YNNKEL come from the germline V gene (reference sequence). Trimming left V 1 base short and J 4 bases short, with 7 bases between. The CDR3 here is CASSQAIGTGELFF. CDR3 nucleotides: TGTGCCAGCAGCCAAGCAATCGGCACCGGGGAGCTGTTTTTT.

This clone was detected once. The V and J genes are TRBV24-1 and TRBJ2-5; a weak D match, TRBD1 (6 bases). The length of the CDR3 is 16 residues. V dropped 3 bases and J dropped 7 bases, with 20 bases sitting between them. CDR1 KGHDR and CDR2 SFDVKD come from the germline V gene. Here the CDR3 reads CATSDKTGRFGVTQYF. In DNA form, the CDR3 reads TGTGCCACCAGTGATAAGACAGGACGTTTTGGTGTGACCCAGTACTTC.

V usage is TRBV28 and J usage is TRBJ2-3; the match to TRBD2 covers 12 bases. The trim removed 4 bases at V and 5 bases at J, leaving 13 bases unmatched. Germline V lookup: CDR1 MDHEN, CDR2 SYDVKM. The CDR3 length is 18 residues. The CDR3 spells CASSSQLAGGESIDTQYF. The CDR3 coding sequence is TGTGCCAGCAGTTCCCAACTAGCGGGGGGCGAGAGTATAGATACGCAGTATTTT.

CDR3 DNA: TGCGCCAGCAGCTTGGAGCAGGGCCTTAATTCACCCCTCCACTTT. This encodes CASSLEQGLNSPLHF. The chain carries TRBV5-1 and TRBJ1-6; D might be TRBD1 (5 bases). Deletions cut 0 bases from V and 6 bases from J, with 10 bases between. The CDR3 has 15 residues. Germline-derived CDR1 and CDR2 are SGHRS and YFSETQ.

The chain links TRBV7-6 to TRBJ2-3; TRBD1 matches at 8 bases. There are 16 residues in the CDR3. Trimming removed 1 base from V and 2 bases from J; junction bases left unmatched: 5. CDR1 and CDR2 (germline): SGHVS, FNYEAQ. CDR3 protein: CASSLGTGPPTDTQYF. CDR3 sequence (DNA): TGTGCCAGCAGCTTAGGGACAGGGCCCCCCACAGATACGCAGTATTTT. Variable domain in full (rest from reference TRBV7-6 and TRBJ2-3): GAGVSQSPRYKVTKRGQDVALRCDPISGHVSLYWYRQALGQGPEFLTYFNYEAQQDKSGLPNDRFSAERPEGSISTLTIQRTEQRDSAMYRCASSLGTGPPTDTQYFGPGTRLTVL.

The DNA of the CDR3 is TGCAGCGTTGCGCGGGGCAGCGCAACTAATGAAAAACTGTTTTTT. Amino acids: CSVARGSATNEKLFF. The rearrangement joins TRBV29-1 to TRBJ1-4; a weak D match, TRBD1 (5 bases). CDR1 and CDR2 from the germline V gene are SQVTM and ANQGSEA. This CDR3 is 15 amino acids long. V was clipped by 4 bases and J by 0 bases, with 12 bases between them.

J is TRBJ1-1 and V is TRBV5-5; possible D gene TRBD1, 5 bases. V was pared by 0 bases and J by 7 bases, with 19 bases between. Germline CDR1 is SGHKS and CDR2 is YYEKEE (reference sequence). The CDR3 runs to 16 residues. CDR3 amino acids: CASSLDRFGVGIEAFF. For the CDR3, the DNA is TGTGCCAGCAGCTTGGACAGGTTTGGAGTAGGAATTGAAGCTTTCTTT.

There are a few counts of this clone. V and J are TRBV29-1 and TRBJ2-1; D gene unclear. CDR3 length: 13 amino acids. The V end lost 3 bases, the J end lost 0 bases, and 6 bases lay between the germline ends. Germline lookup yields CDR1 SQVTM and CDR2 ANQGSEA. CDR3 region: CSVDGISYNEQFF. In DNA, the CDR3 is TGCAGCGTTGACGGTATCTCCTACAATGAGCAGTTCTTC.

This chain uses TRBV11-2 with TRBJ2-2, with D tentatively TRBD2 (6 bases). Germline CDR1 SGHAT, CDR2 FQNNGV. Trimming took off 3 bases at V and 0 bases at J, with 20 bases between the two ends. The CDR3 length is 19 residues. In nucleotides, the CDR3 is TGTGCCAGCAGCTTCCTGGTTGGGGAGGTAATTTCGAACACCGGGGAGCTGTTTTTT. Protein sequence: CASSFLVGEVISNTGELFF.

J is TRBJ1-5 and V is TRBV12-3 or TRBV12-4, with D possibly matching TRBD1 (5 bases). This CDR3 region has 12 residues. The V end was cut by 8 bases, the J end by 6 bases, with 11 bases between. CDR3 sequence: CASAGGIQPQHF. The CDR3 DNA follows: TGTGCCAGCGCTGGGGGGATTCAGCCCCAGCATTTT.

The chain carries TRBV18 and TRBJ1-5, with D perhaps matching TRBD1 (6 bases). The CDR3 covers 17 residues. The germline V gene has CDR1 KGHSH and CDR2 LQKENI. Trimming removed 4 bases at V and 4 bases at J, with 20 bases between. The CDR3 DNA sequence: TGTGCCAGCTCACTGGAATCGGGACACCTCGTTAATCAGCCCCAGCATTTT. It yields the protein CASSLESGHLVNQPQHF.

This clone was seen a few times. V usage is TRBV27 and J usage is TRBJ1-2; 8 nucleotides match TRBD1. CDR1 is MNHEY, CDR2 SMNVEV, per germline (reference sequence). The V and J ends lost 6 bases and 2 bases, in that order; junction bases with no gene match: 11. This CDR3 has 16 amino acids. This CDR3 is CASSRLGGDRNYGYTF. The DNA for the CDR3 is TGTGCCAGCAGCCGATTAGGAGGGGACAGGAACTATGGCTACACCTTC.

The chain combines TRBV30 with TRBJ1-2; D gene unclear. Per the germline V gene, CDR1 is GTSNPN and CDR2 is SVGIG (reference sequence). V gave up 0 bases and J gave up 8 bases, with 13 bases separating them. This CDR3 has 13 amino acids. CDR3 nucleotide sequence: TGTGCCTGGAGTGTGAGAGGAGACCGAGGCTACACCTTC. It yields the protein CAWSVRGDRGYTF.

The V gene is TRBV3-1 (or the pseudogene TRBV3-2), the J gene TRBJ1-1, with TRBD1 identical over 7 bases. The J segment lost 2 bases and the V segment lost 4 bases, leaving 4 bases of the junction unmatched. The CDR3 consists of 14 residues. CDR1 LGHDT and CDR2 YNNKEL come from the germline V gene (reference sequence). CDR3 in amino acids: CASSPGQINTEAFF. DNA of the CDR3: TGTGCCAGCAGCCCGGGACAGATAAACACTGAAGCTTTCTTT.